A single sample is the source of the 9 T cell receptor beta chains below, sequenced in a study of early T cells in non-severe SARS-CoV-2 infection. TCRdb re-analysed the 5' RACE reads in MiXCR, keeping a single row per CDR3 protein. The sample lists under 45,000 distinct CDR3 sequences, under 7% occurring once. Sequencing used whole blood, obtained at baseline. These receptors were taken from an adult who was a healthcare worker with PCR-confirmed SARS-CoV-2 infection or an uninfected control (not recorded which).

This clonotype was counted many times. V is TRBV28 and J is TRBJ2-3; 12 bases are shared with TRBD2. CDR1 is MDHEN, CDR2 SYDVKM, per germline. With V trimmed by 6 bases and J by 7 bases, 11 bases remained unmatched. The CDR3 contains 16 residues. The CDR3 region has the DNA TGTGCCAGCAGGGATCTAGCGGGAGGGCTCGGGCATACGCAGTATTTT. This encodes CASRDLAGGLGHTQYF.

This clonotype was seen a few times. The chain couples TRBV5-1 to TRBJ2-1; maybe TRBD1 (5 bases). CDR3 length: 14 amino acids. Germline V lookup: CDR1 SGHRS, CDR2 YFSETQ. The V gene lost 5 bases and the J gene lost 4 bases, with 13 bases spanning the gap. CDR3 nucleotide sequence: TGCGCCAGCAGGATCCGACAGTCTTACAATGAGCAGTTCTTC. Residues: CASRIRQSYNEQFF.

V and J are TRBV10-3 and TRBJ2-2; 9 bases are a match to TRBD1. The V gene end was trimmed by 2 bases and the J gene end by 5 bases; junction bases not matched to a gene: 0. From germline, CDR1 is ENHRY and CDR2 SYGVKD. CDR3 length equals 14 residues. CDR3 in amino acids: CAISEDRGTGELFF. The CDR3, as DNA: TGTGCCATCAGTGAGGACAGGGGGACCGGGGAGCTGTTTTTT.

This clonotype was seen at least ten times. CDR3 bases: TGTGCCAGCTCACCAAGTCGGGGGACTGAAGCTTTCTTT. As protein: CASSPSRGTEAFF. J is TRBJ1-1 and V is TRBV18, with D maybe TRBD1 (5 bases). V was trimmed by 2 bases and J by 5 bases, leaving 9 bases between them. The CDR3 runs to 13 residues. CDR1 is KGHSH and CDR2 is LQKENI in the germline V gene.

This clonotype has a handful of counts. This chain connects TRBV7-2 to TRBJ2-7; 7 nucleotides line up with TRBD2. Germline V CDR1 and CDR2: SGHTA, FQGNSA. The CDR3 has 15 residues. V was clipped by 3 bases and J by 2 bases; unmatched bases: 7. The CDR3 loop reads CASSLGGSGTYEQYF. The CDR3 DNA reads TGTGCCAGCAGCTTGGGCGGGAGTGGGACCTACGAGCAGTACTTC. The full variable domain, with the rest looked up from reference TRBV7-2 and TRBJ2-7, is GAGVSQSPSNKVTEKGKDVELRCDPISGHTALYWYRQSLGQGLEFLIYFQGNSAPDKSGLPSDRFSAERTGGSVSTLTIQRTQQEDSAVYLCASSLGGSGTYEQYFGPGTRLTVT.

This clonotype was seen more than once but under ten times. The chain uses TRBV28 and TRBJ1-4; D gene unclear. CDR1 and CDR2 from the germline V gene are MDHEN and SYDVKM. The CDR3 loop spans 16 amino acids. With 5 bases removed from V and 0 bases from J, the gap between germline ends came to 13 bases. The CDR3 loop reads CASSENTGATNEKLFF. The CDR3 DNA follows: TGTGCCAGCAGTGAGAATACCGGGGCAACTAATGAAAAACTGTTTTTT.

Ten or more counts support this clonotype. The J gene is TRBJ1-5, the V gene TRBV21-1; the table gives TRBD1 as D, unverified against the DNA. TRBV21-1 is deemed a pseudogene. The length of the CDR3 is 17 residues. CDR3 nucleotide sequence: TGTGCCAGCAGCAATCGGGGGCAGGTCTTTAGCAATCAGCCCCAGCATTTT. It codes for CASSNRGQVFSNQPQHF.

The gene calls are TRBV6-5 and TRBJ1-1; D remains unclear. The germline V gene encodes CDR1 MNHEY and CDR2 SVGAGI. V was clipped by 2 bases and J by 0 bases, with 10 bases between them. This CDR3 is built from 15 residues. CDR3 nucleotides: TGTGCCAGCAGTTACGGAGTCACCTTGAACACTGAAGCTTTCTTT. Protein sequence: CASSYGVTLNTEAFF.

This clonotype came up many times. V usage is TRBV18 and J usage is TRBJ2-1; 8 bases align to TRBD2. This CDR3 has 17 residues. Trimming removed 4 bases from V and 3 bases from J; junction bases left unmatched: 11. CDR1 is KGHSH and CDR2 is LQKENI in the germline V gene. The DNA for the CDR3 is TGTGCCAGCTCACAATTAGCGGGACCCCGTGACTACAATGAGCAGTTCTTC. Its protein product is CASSQLAGPRDYNEQFF.